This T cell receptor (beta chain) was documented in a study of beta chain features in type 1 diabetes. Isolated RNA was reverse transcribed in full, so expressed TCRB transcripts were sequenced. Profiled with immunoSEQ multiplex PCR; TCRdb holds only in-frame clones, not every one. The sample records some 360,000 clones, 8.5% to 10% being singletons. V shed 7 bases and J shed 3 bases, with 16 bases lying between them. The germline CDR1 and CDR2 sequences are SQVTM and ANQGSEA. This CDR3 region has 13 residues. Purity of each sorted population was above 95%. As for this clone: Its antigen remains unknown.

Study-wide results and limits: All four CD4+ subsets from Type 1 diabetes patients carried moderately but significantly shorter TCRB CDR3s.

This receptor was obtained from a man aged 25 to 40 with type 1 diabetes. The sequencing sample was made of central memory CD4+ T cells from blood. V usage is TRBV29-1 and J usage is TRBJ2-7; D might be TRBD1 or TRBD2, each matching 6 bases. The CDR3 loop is CSAGVTGDYEQYF. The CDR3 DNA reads TGCAGCGCGGGGGTGACAGGCGACTACGAGCAGTACTTC.